The 21 T cell receptor beta chains below were found in one sample sequenced in a study of cytomegalovirus exposure and HLA in healthy donors. The PCR employed 60 Vbeta primers together with 13 Jbeta primers. Assay used: immunoSEQ multiplex PCR; TCRdb lists only in-frame clones, some missing. Among 150,000 or so clones, more than 65% were seen once, and the ten largest hold approximately 9.8%. The sequenced sample consisted of PBMCs. The receptors come from a young man in good health and CMV-seropositive.

In this sample, this clone turned up a few times. DNA of the CDR3: TGCAGCGGCAGGGGACCAAATTCCCACGAGCAGTACTTC. Its translation is CSGRGPNSHEQYF. The chain has TRBV29-1 and TRBJ2-7, with TRBD1 as a possible D gene (6 bases). Germline V gene sequence: CDR1 SQVTM, CDR2 ANQGSEA. The germline V and J ends were trimmed by 7 bases and 5 bases, with 18 bases remaining between them. The CDR3 consists of 13 residues.

The chain couples TRBV6-6 to TRBJ2-5; 8 bases line up with TRBD1. CDR3 length: 13 residues. The trim removed 4 bases at V and 3 bases at J, leaving 1 base unmatched. Germline CDR1 MNHNY, CDR2 SVGAGI (reference sequence). Here the CDR3 reads CASSSGQEETQYF. The DNA for the CDR3 is TGTGCCAGCAGTTCGGGACAGGAAGAGACCCAGTACTTC.

The genes are TRBV7-9 and TRBJ2-1; D ambiguous. CDR3 size: 14 residues. V was trimmed by 5 bases and J by 6 bases, leaving 14 bases between them. CDR1 is SEHNR and CDR2 is FQNEAQ in the germline V gene (reference sequence). As DNA, the CDR3 is TGTGCCAGCAGCCTATCAACAGAGAGCAATGAGCAGTTCTTC. Translation: CASSLSTESNEQFF.

The chain is built from TRBV11-2 and TRBJ1-1, with 10 nucleotides matching TRBD1. After removal of 5 bases from V and 4 bases from J, the junction contained 10 bases not matched to a gene. The CDR3 consists of 16 residues. CDR1 and CDR2 (germline): SGHAT, FQNNGV. The CDR3 loop is CASSLRQGARGTEAFF. The CDR3 nucleotides read TGTGCCAGCAGCCTTCGACAGGGGGCAAGAGGCACTGAAGCTTTCTTT.

The chain has TRBV10-3 and TRBJ2-2, with 8 bases lining up with TRBD2. Unmatched junction bases numbered 7, after V lost 0 bases and J lost 7 bases. Germline CDR1 is ENHRY and CDR2 is SYGVKD. The CDR3 consists of 16 residues. The CDR3 is CAISESRSGRDGELFF. CDR3 coding DNA: TGTGCCATCAGTGAGTCTCGAAGCGGGAGAGACGGGGAGCTGTTTTTT.

V gene TRBV7-9 combines with J gene TRBJ2-3, with D possibly TRBD2 on 6 matching bases. Germline V CDR1 and CDR2: SEHNR, FQNEAQ (reference sequence). CDR3 size: 15 residues. V lost 7 bases and J lost 2, with 16 bases in between. DNA of the CDR3: TGTGCCAGCATCACATATCGCGGGGACACAGATACGCAGTATTTT. Its protein is CASITYRGDTDTQYF.

The chain is built from TRBV6-5 and TRBJ2-7, with TRBD1 as a possible D gene (6 bases). Trimming cost V 0 bases and J 3 bases, with 6 bases left between them. The germline gives CDR1 MNHEY, CDR2 SVGAGI. The CDR3 has 13 amino acids. The chain's CDR3 is CASSYSDSYEQYF. For the CDR3, the DNA is TGTGCCAGCAGTTACTCGGACAGCTACGAGCAGTACTTC.

This sequence joins TRBV28 and TRBJ2-7, with TRBD1 matching over 8 bases. This CDR3 has 13 amino acids. The J segment lost 4 bases and the V segment lost 2 bases, leaving 1 base of the junction unmatched. Per the germline V gene, CDR1 is MDHEN and CDR2 is SYDVKM. This CDR3 is CASSLTGGYEQYF. CDR3 nucleotides: TGTGCCAGCAGTTTAACAGGGGGTTACGAGCAGTACTTC.

V usage is TRBV13 and J usage is TRBJ1-2; 7 positions agree with TRBD1. Germline CDR1 is PRHDT and CDR2 is FYEKMQ (reference sequence). The V and J ends lost 5 bases and 3 bases, in that order; junction bases with no gene match: 6. The CDR3 runs to 14 residues. As DNA, the CDR3 is TGTGCCAGCAGCCCCCAGGGGGAGTACTATGGCTACACCTTC. It specifies CASSPQGEYYGYTF. The entire variable domain, with the rest obtained from reference TRBV13 and TRBJ1-2, is as follows: AAGVIQSPRHLIKEKRETATLKCYPIPRHDTVYWYQQGPGQDPQFLISFYEKMQSDKGSIPDRFSAQQFSDYHSELNMSSLELGDSALYFCASSPQGEYYGYTFGSGTRLTVV.

The chain has TRBV14 and TRBJ2-7, with TRBD2 matching 12 bases. The junction had 5 bases not matched to a gene; V was cut back by 3 bases and J by 5 bases. This CDR3 spans 15 amino acids. Germline V lookup: CDR1 SGHDN, CDR2 FVKESK. The CDR3 loop reads CASSHPGLAGNEQYF. CDR3 coding DNA: TGTGCCAGCAGCCACCCGGGACTAGCGGGCAACGAGCAGTACTTC.

This chain connects TRBV28 to TRBJ1-2; TRBD1 matches at 8 bases. CDR1 and CDR2 from the germline V gene are MDHEN and SYDVKM. This CDR3 contains 14 residues. Trimming at V came to 6 bases and at J to 6 bases, leaving 9 bases not matched to a gene. The CDR3 loop reads CASRKTGGSNGYTF. The CDR3 bases are TGTGCCAGCAGGAAAACAGGGGGTTCCAATGGCTACACCTTC.

The chain is built from TRBV5-1 and TRBJ2-7; 7 bases are shared with TRBD1. The CDR3 loop spans 18 amino acids. With V trimmed by 3 bases and J by 0 bases, 15 bases remained unmatched. Germline-derived CDR1 and CDR2 are SGHRS and YFSETQ. The CDR3 region is CASSSYSRDSISSYEQYF. The CDR3 DNA sequence: TGCGCCAGCAGCTCCTACAGCCGGGACAGTATAAGCTCCTACGAGCAGTACTTC.

The chain employs TRBV19 and TRBJ1-3; D is uncertain. The CDR3 covers 17 residues. V lost 5 bases, J lost 1 base, and 18 bases lay in between. Germline lookup yields CDR1 LNHDA and CDR2 SQIVND (reference sequence). CDR3 sequence: CASSSMWSEASGNTIYF. The CDR3 DNA reads as TGTGCCAGTAGTTCCATGTGGTCGGAGGCTTCTGGAAACACCATATATTTT.

The J gene is TRBJ2-3, the V gene TRBV5-4; 14 nucleotides match TRBD2. The V gene's germline CDR1 is SGHNT and CDR2 YYREEE (reference sequence). With V trimmed by 5 bases and J by 4 bases, 6 bases remained unmatched. The CDR3 runs 16 residues. As DNA, the CDR3 is TGTGCCAGCAGTTCTGGGACTAGCGGGAGCCCAGATACGCAGTATTTT. Its translation: CASSSGTSGSPDTQYF. The entire variable domain, with the rest obtained from reference TRBV5-4 and TRBJ2-3, is as follows: ETGVTQSPTHLIKTRGQQVTLRCSSQSGHNTVSWYQQALGQGPQFIFQYYREEENGRGNFPPRFSGLQFPNYSSELNVNALELDDSALYLCASSSGTSGSPDTQYFGPGTRLTVL.

The gene calls are TRBV7-9 and TRBJ2-2; D gene unclear. V lost 2 bases, J lost 1 base, and 11 bases lay in between. This CDR3 comprises 16 residues. Per germline, CDR1 SEHNR and CDR2 FQNEAQ (reference sequence). This CDR3 reads CASSLLKNRNTGELFF. CDR3 nucleotide sequence: TGTGCCAGCAGCTTATTGAAGAATAGGAACACCGGGGAGCTGTTTTTT. Full variable domain (missing parts from reference TRBV7-9 and TRBJ2-2): DTGVSQNPRHKITKRGQNVTFRCDPISEHNRLYWYRQTLGQGPEFLTYFQNEAQLEKSRLLSDRFSAERPKGSFSTLEIQRTEQGDSAMYLCASSLLKNRNTGELFFGEGSRLTVL.

This rearrangement joins TRBV15 to TRBJ2-4; 8 nucleotides align to TRBD1. Trimming cost V 4 bases and J 4 bases; bases outside gene matches: 3. Germline values: CDR1 LNHNV, CDR2 YYDKDF (reference sequence). The CDR3 is 14 amino acids. This CDR3 reads CATSIQGAKNIQYF. The CDR3 DNA is TGTGCCACCAGCATCCAGGGGGCGAAAAACATTCAGTACTTC.

The rearrangement uses TRBV27 and TRBJ2-2; maybe TRBD1 (6 bases). The germline V gene has CDR1 MNHEY and CDR2 SMNVEV (reference sequence). Trimming stripped 3 bases from V and 4 bases from J, with 12 bases between. The CDR3 covers 15 residues. Here the CDR3 DNA reads TGTGCCAGCAGTTTCCTAAACAGGGTCACCGGGGAGCTGTTTTTT. Translation: CASSFLNRVTGELFF.

This rearrangement joins TRBV14 to TRBJ1-2; no definite D call. This CDR3 has 14 residues. Between the trimmed V and J ends, which lost 0 bases and 5 bases, there was a span of 10 bases. CDR1 SGHDN and CDR2 FVKESK come from the germline V gene. CDR3 bases: TGTGCCAGCAGCCAAGATTCCGTTCCTTATGGCTACACCTTC. This translates into CASSQDSVPYGYTF.

J is TRBJ2-7 and V is TRBV7-6; TRBD2 matches 7 bases. Losses at the gene ends were 5 bases for V and 4 bases for J; bases not matched to a gene: 2. The CDR3 is made up of 12 amino acids. Germline V gives CDR1 SGHVS, CDR2 FNYEAQ. In DNA, the CDR3 is TGTGCCAGCAGCGCGGGGGTTTACGAGCAGTACTTC. Its protein is CASSAGVYEQYF.

This clone has more than one count but fewer than ten. CDR3 loop: CASSPEGQSYGYTF. The CDR3 region has the DNA TGTGCCAGCTCACCGGAGGGACAGAGCTATGGCTACACCTTC. J is TRBJ1-2 and V is TRBV18; TRBD1 agrees at 7 bases. The CDR3 sequence is 14 residues long. V lost 3 bases, J lost 4 bases, and 5 bases stayed unmatched. Germline CDR1 is KGHSH and CDR2 is LQKENI.

This clone was observed a few times. V is TRBV30 and J is TRBJ1-2; possibly TRBD1 for D (5 bases). The V and J ends lost 0 bases and 8 bases respectively, with 10 bases between them. Per the germline V gene, CDR1 is GTSNPN and CDR2 is SVGIG (reference sequence). The CDR3 spans 12 residues. The chain's CDR3 is CAWSVDTGGYTF. The CDR3 nucleotides read TGTGCCTGGAGTGTGGACACCGGCGGCTACACCTTC.